Sequencing of this T cell receptor (beta chain) was carried out in a study of cytomegalovirus exposure and HLA in healthy donors. Study details: Unique TCRs from HLA-typed donors, around 79 million of them, were held in an early data release.

Amplification used 60 Vbeta primers and 13 Jbeta primers. Produced via immunoSEQ multiplex PCR; TCRdb's table is partial and in-frame only. The table includes some 240,000 clones, 78% detected once. This CDR3 is built from 11 residues. CDR1 MDHEN and CDR2 SYDVKM come from the germline V gene. V was shortened by 8 bases and J by 2 bases, with 4 bases between the two germline ends. The rearrangement joins TRBV28 to TRBJ1-5; D is undetermined. The sample taken for sequencing was PBMCs. This clonotype was obtained from a male donor in good health and CMV-seronegative. The CDR3 nucleotides read TGTGCCAGCGGGCGCAATCAGCCCCAGCATTTT. It translates to CASGRNQPQHF.